A single sample gave rise to the 5 T cell receptor beta chains below, sequenced in a study of T cell clonality in common variable immunodeficiency. TCRdb's copy holds only in-frame clones and misses some; the assay was immunoSEQ multiplex PCR. Singletons are absent from the sample, which has about 52,000 clones. The sample taken for sequencing was peripheral blood mononuclear cells. The receptor set was obtained from a person aged 18-70 years in good health.

This clone was detected only a few times. The read comes to an end 3 residues before the CDR3 does, leaving the germline J gene to fill in the end. V usage is TRBV11-2 and J usage is TRBJ1-2; TRBD1 agrees at 7 bases. CDR1 SGHAT and CDR2 FQNNGV come from the germline V gene. The CDR3 is 15 amino acids. With 0 bases clipped from V and 5 bases from J, the junction kept 6 bases outside the gene matches. CDR3 in amino acids: CASSLDRQGEYGYTF. Incomplete CDR3 DNA: TGTGCCAGCAGCTTAGACCGACAGGGAGAATATGGC.

This clone has at least ten counts. Partial CDR3 DNA: TGCGCCAGCAGCACCCACCTCAGAGGGGAGACC. It codes for CASSTHLRGET. The whole CDR3 region reads CASSTHLRGETQYF. The chain couples TRBV5-1 to TRBJ2-5; TRBD2 might be the D (5 bases). Read data end 3 residues before the CDR3 end; the end is taken from the germline J gene. Looked up from germline, CDR1 is SGHRS and CDR2 is YFSETQ. Trimming left V 4 bases short and J 5 bases short, with 15 bases between. The length of the CDR3 is 14 residues.

This clone was detected ten times or more. The CDR3 extends 3 residues past the end of the read, so its final part is completed from the germline J gene. The chain joins TRBV20-1 to TRBJ2-3; 11 bases align to TRBD2. The CDR3 is 17 residues long. Germline V gene data show CDR1 as DFQATT and CDR2 as SNEGSKA (reference sequence). After removal of 1 base from V and 4 bases from J, the junction contained 10 bases not matched to a gene. The DNA read from the CDR3 is TGCAGTGCTAGAGGGGGCTTAGCGGGGGGGCTGGCAGATACG. Amino acid sequence: CSARGGLAGGLADT. The entire CDR3 is CSARGGLAGGLADTQYF.

Ten or more counts support this clone. The read is 3 residues too short to cover the CDR3 end, so that end is filled in from the germline J gene. The chain links TRBV19 to TRBJ2-1; 9 bases fit TRBD1. The V gene's germline CDR1 is LNHDA and CDR2 SQIVND (reference sequence). V shed 5 bases, J shed 4 bases, and the junction held 3 bases outside the gene matches. CDR3 size: 14 residues. CDR3 bases read: TGTGCCAGTAGTGAACAGGGGGCTTACAATGAG. Protein sequence: CASSEQGAYNE. Given in full, the CDR3 is CASSEQGAYNEQFF.

This clone was found many times. The read is 3 residues too short to cover the CDR3 end, so that end is filled in from the germline J gene. The chain employs TRBV6-2 or TRBV6-3 and TRBJ1-2; D is unclear. With 6 bases removed from V and 2 bases from J, the gap between germline ends came to 10 bases. Germline V gene sequence: CDR1 MNHEY, CDR2 SVGEGT. This CDR3 comprises 13 residues. The sequenced CDR3 bases are TGTGCCAGCAGCCCCAGTTGGAACTATGGC. It translates to CASSPSWNYG. The full CDR3 is CASSPSWNYGYTF.